The rows below give T cell receptor beta chains drawn from one sample of a study of OX40 agonist ivuxolimab in advanced cancers. Measured with immunoSEQ multiplex PCR; TCRdb has only the in-frame clones, and not every one. The table has about 75,000 clones, about 88% seen once; the top ten hold 8%. Source: CD4+ or CD8+ T cells sorted from blood, taken in a trial of the OX40 agonist ivuxolimab. Every receptor here comes from an adult with an advanced solid tumor such as melanoma, head and neck, liver or kidney cancer. CDR3s include the opening cysteine and the closing phenylalanine or tryptophan.

TRBV19	TRBJ1-5	CASSIGGQSIQPQHF
TRBV6-5	TRBJ2-7	CASSRDGGHEQYF
TRBV23-1	TRBJ1-1	CASSEGNTEAFF
TRBV19	TRBJ2-6	CASSIGGGVVAAGANVLTF
TRBV19	TRBJ2-1	CASSIGASAYNEQFF
TRBV7-3	TRBJ1-1	CASSLGASNTEAFF
TRBV25-1	TRBJ2-3	CASSDLTDTQYF
TRBV7-6	TRBJ2-7	CASSLSGSGNEQYF
TRBV4-1	TRBJ1-5	CASSQDKGTGGLQPQHF
TRBV7-2	TRBJ2-7	CASSLVVLASEQYF
TRBV7-3	TRBJ2-2	CASRKTGGENTGELFF
TRBV7-6	TRBJ1-4	CASSHRATNEKLFF
TRBV2	TRBJ1-3	CASGIGQTGNTIYF
TRBV19	TRBJ1-5	CASSAAVSPQHF
TRBV21-1	TRBJ2-4	CASSKARQRFWSKNIQYF
TRBV7-9	TRBJ1-3	CASSQKRGSGNTIYF
TRBV5-1	TRBJ2-3	CASSTGYPDTQYF
TRBV5-5	TRBJ2-1	CASSGAGPSNEQFF
TRBV2	TRBJ1-5	CASQRQENQPQHF
TRBV7-2	TRBJ1-4	CASSLVSTNEKLFF
TRBV5-1	TRBJ2-3	CASSVGQGGSGRLNTDTQYF
TRBV4-2	TRBJ2-3	CASSEVPSRGDTQYF
TRBV2	TRBJ1-5	CASGDEAMGPQHF
TRBV5-1	TRBJ2-3	CASSSQAGAYTDTQYF
TRBV11-3	TRBJ1-6	CASSLDRAYNSPLHF
TRBV4-2	TRBJ2-1	CASSQEAGGPPYNEQFF
TRBV7-2	TRBJ1-2	CASSLGGGSGYTF
TRBV29-1	TRBJ2-3	CSVGPTDTQYF
TRBV5-1	TRBJ2-7	CASSLAPETYEQYF
TRBV9	TRBJ2-7	CASSGLPGHEQYF
TRBV5-6	TRBJ2-5	CASTPVPRALQETQYF
TRBV19	TRBJ1-3	CASSTREFAGNTIYF
TRBV6-6	TRBJ1-5	CAGSGPYQPQHF
TRBV5-8	TRBJ1-3	CASSQIGNTIYF
TRBV2	TRBJ2-7	CASSITVTYEQYF
TRBV25-1	TRBJ1-3	CASGLDSSGNTIYF
TRBV18	TRBJ2-5	CASSPPLTGAFQETQYF
TRBV27	TRBJ2-1	CASSLAGRSYNEQFF
TRBV9	TRBJ2-7	CASSVRGTGDEQYF
TRBV30	TRBJ1-1	CAWSPRVLWDTEAFF
TRBV28	TRBJ1-3	CASSSRNSGNTIYF
TRBV6-5	TRBJ1-5	CASSPREYSNQPQHF
TRBV5-1	TRBJ2-2	CASSSEVAPGELFF
TRBV29-1	TRBJ2-7	CSVEGTGGYEQYF
TRBV5-1	TRBJ2-2	CASSLVAPNTGELFF
TRBV7-2	TRBJ1-6	CASTLGQAISPLHF
TRBV5-1	TRBJ1-1	CASSLDSANTEAFF
TRBV19	TRBJ1-4	CASSARQVTVRELFF